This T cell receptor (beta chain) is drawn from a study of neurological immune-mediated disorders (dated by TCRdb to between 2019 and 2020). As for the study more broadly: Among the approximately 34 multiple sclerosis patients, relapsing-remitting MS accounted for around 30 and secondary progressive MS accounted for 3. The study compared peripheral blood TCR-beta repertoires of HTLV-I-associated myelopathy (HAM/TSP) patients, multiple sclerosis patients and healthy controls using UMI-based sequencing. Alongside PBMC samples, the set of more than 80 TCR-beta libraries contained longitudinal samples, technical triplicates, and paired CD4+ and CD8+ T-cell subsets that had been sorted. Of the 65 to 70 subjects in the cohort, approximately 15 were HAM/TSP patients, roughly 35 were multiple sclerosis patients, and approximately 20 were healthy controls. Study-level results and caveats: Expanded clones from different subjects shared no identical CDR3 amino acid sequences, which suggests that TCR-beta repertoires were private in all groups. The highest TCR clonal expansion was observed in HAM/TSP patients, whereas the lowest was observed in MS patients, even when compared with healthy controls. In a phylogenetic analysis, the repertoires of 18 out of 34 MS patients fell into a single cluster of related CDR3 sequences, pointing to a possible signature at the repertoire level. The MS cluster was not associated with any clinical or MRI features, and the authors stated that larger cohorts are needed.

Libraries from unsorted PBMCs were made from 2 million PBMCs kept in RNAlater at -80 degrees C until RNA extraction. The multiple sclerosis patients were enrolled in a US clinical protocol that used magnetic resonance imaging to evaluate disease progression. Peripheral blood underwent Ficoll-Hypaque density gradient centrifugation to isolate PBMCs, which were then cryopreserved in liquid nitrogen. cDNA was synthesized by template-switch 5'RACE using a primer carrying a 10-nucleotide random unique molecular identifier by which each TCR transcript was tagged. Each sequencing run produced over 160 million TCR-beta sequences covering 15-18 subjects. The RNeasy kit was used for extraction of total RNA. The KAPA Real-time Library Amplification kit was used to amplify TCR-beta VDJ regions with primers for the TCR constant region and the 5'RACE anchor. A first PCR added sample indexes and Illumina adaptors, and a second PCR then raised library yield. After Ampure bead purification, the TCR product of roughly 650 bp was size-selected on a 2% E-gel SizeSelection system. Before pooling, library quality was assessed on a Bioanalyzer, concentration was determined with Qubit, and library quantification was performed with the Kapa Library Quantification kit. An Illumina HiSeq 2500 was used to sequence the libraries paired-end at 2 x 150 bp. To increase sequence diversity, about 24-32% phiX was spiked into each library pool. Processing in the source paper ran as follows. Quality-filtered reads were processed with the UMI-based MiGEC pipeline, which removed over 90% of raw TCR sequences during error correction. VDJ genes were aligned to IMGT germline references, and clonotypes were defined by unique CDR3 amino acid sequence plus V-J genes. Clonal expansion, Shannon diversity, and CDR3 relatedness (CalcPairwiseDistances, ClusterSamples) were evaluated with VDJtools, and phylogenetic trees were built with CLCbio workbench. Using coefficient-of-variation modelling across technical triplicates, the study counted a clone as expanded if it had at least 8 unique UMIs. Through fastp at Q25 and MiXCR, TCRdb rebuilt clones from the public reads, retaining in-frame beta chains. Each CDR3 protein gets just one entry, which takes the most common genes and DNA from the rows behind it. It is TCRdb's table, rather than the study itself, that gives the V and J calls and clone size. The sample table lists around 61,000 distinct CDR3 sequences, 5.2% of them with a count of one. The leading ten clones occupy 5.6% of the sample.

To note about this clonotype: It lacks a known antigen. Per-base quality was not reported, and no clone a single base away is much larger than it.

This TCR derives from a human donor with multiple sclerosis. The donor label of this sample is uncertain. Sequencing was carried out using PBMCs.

The nucleotide sequence reads as follows: TGTGCCAGCAACGCCGGGGGGGCAGATACGCAGTATTTT. It is translated as CASNAGGADTQYF. The receptor chain draws on TRBV5-5 and TRBJ2-3, with 8 bases matching TRBD2. Unmatched junction bases come to 4, with V trimmed by 6 bases and J by 4 bases. The CDR3, from cysteine to phenylalanine, totals 13 residues. The read is trimmed to its CDR3 DNA, 39 bases read in frame from base 1. The germline V gene (reference sequence) supplies CDR1 SGHKS and CDR2 YYEKEE.